Listed below are T cell receptor beta chains from one sample, sequenced in a study of beta chain features in type 1 diabetes. The protocol was immunoSEQ multiplex PCR, while the TCRdb copy is restricted to in-frame clones and leaves out a portion. This sample carries roughly 250,000 clones, around 68% of them seen once, and the ten largest clones take 0.053%. Sequencing was done on a sample of naive CD4+ T cells from blood. These receptors originate from a man aged 25-45 years in good health. Each CDR3 is given with its conserved first and last residue. D genes are given only for firm matches. Clone size is shown for a subset of rows, as once, few, many or a class of expanded clone.

-	TRBJ1-2	TRBV30	few	CAWNVAGDGYTF	TGTGCCTGGAACGTTGCTGGGGACGGCTACACCTTC
-	TRBJ2-5	TRBV29-1	few	CSGQDGRETQYF	TGCAGCGGGCAGGATGGGAGGGAGACCCAGTACTTC
-	TRBJ2-3	TRBV7-9	-	CASSLKALLRTDTQYF	TGTGCCAGCAGCTTAAAAGCTCTTCTGCGCACAGATACGCAGTATTTT
-	TRBJ2-1	TRBV30	-	CAWSGRDEQFF	TGTGCCTGGAGTGGCCGGGATGAGCAGTTCTTC
TRBD2	TRBJ2-5	TRBV7-9	few	CASSLARLANQETQYF	TGTGCCAGCAGCTTAGCGCGACTAGCGAACCAAGAGACCCAGTACTTC
-	TRBJ2-7	TRBV25-1	few	CASRRGTDAYEQYF	TGTGCCAGCCGTCGGGGGACCGACGCCTACGAGCAGTACTTC
-	TRBJ2-7	TRBV29-1	-	CSVARDVLSYEQYF	TGCAGCGTCGCCCGGGACGTCCTCTCCTACGAGCAGTACTTC
TRBD1	TRBJ1-2	TRBV5-1	-	CASSLATGGNYGYTF	TGCGCCAGCAGCTTGGCCACAGGGGGCAACTATGGCTACACCTTC
TRBD1	TRBJ2-4	TRBV7-2	few	CASSPTGGFENIQYF	TGTGCCAGCAGCCCGACAGGGGGCTTCGAAAACATTCAGTACTTC
-	TRBJ2-4	TRBV7-9	once	CASSLAGLVNIQYF	TGTGCCAGCAGCTTGGCGGGTCTGGTAAACATTCAGTACTTC
-	TRBJ2-5	TRBV27	-	CASSVQFQETQYF	TGTGCCAGCAGTGTACAGTTCCAAGAGACCCAGTACTTC
-	TRBJ2-3	TRBV5-1	-	CASSLADKSTDTQYF	TGCGCCAGCAGCTTGGCGGACAAAAGCACAGATACGCAGTATTTT
-	TRBJ1-2	TRBV10-3	-	CAISVNYGYTF	TGTGCCATCAGTGTGAACTATGGCTACACCTTC
-	TRBJ2-5	TRBV29-1	few	CSVGYRPRETQYF	TGCAGCGTTGGGTATCGGCCCCGGGAGACCCAGTACTTC
-	TRBJ2-2	TRBV18	once	CASSPTRSTGELFF	TGTGCCAGCTCACCCACGAGAAGCACCGGGGAGCTGTTTTTT
TRBD2	TRBJ2-3	TRBV25-1	-	CASSEGLAGVDTQYF	TGTGCCAGCAGCGAGGGCCTAGCGGGGGTAGATACGCAGTATTTT
-	TRBJ2-1	TRBV29-1	-	CSVVKTETYNEQFF	TGCAGCGTTGTTAAGACAGAGACCTACAATGAGCAGTTCTTC
-	TRBJ1-2	TRBV6-6	-	CASRSRDAYGYTF	TGTGCCAGCAGGTCAAGGGACGCCTATGGCTACACCTTC
-	TRBJ2-7	TRBV9	-	CASSVGHGPDYEQYF	TGTGCCAGCAGCGTAGGTCACGGTCCTGACTACGAGCAGTACTTC
-	TRBJ2-1	TRBV9	-	CASSVATGTYNEQFF	TGTGCCAGCAGCGTAGCTACAGGGACCTACAATGAGCAGTTCTTC
-	TRBJ2-5	TRBV7-9	-	CASSSRGETQYF	TGTGCCAGCAGCTCGAGGGGAGAGACCCAGTACTTC
-	TRBJ2-3	TRBV2	-	CASRRDQSLTDTQYF	TGTGCCAGCAGACGGGACCAGAGCCTCACAGATACGCAGTATTTT
TRBD2	TRBJ2-1	TRBV29-1	-	CSVERFSGRGDEQFF	TGCAGCGTCGAGAGGTTTAGCGGGAGAGGCGATGAGCAGTTCTTC